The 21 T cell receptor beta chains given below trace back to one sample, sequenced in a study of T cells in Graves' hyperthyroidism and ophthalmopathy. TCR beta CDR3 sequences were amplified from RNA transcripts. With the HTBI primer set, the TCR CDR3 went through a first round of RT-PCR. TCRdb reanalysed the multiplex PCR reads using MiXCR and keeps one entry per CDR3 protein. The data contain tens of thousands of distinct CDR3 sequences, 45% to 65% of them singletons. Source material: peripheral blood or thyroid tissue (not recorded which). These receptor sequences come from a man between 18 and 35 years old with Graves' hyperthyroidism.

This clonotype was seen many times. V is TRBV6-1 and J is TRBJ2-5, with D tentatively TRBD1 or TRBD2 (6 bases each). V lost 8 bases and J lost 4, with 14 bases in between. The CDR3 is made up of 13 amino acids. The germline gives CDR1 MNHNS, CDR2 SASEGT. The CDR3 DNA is TGTGCCAGCGGACGACAGGAGGGAGAGACCCAGTACTTC. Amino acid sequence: CASGRQEGETQYF.

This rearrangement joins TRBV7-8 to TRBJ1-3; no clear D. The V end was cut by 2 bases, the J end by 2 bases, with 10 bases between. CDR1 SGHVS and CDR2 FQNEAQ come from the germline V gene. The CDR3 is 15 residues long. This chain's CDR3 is CASSLMAGAGNTIYF. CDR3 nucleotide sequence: TGTGCCAGCAGCTTAATGGCTGGCGCTGGAAACACCATATATTTT.

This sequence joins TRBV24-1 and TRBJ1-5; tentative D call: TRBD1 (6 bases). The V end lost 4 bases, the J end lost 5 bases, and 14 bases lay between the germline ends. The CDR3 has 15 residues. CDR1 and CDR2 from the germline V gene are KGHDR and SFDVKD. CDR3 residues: CATSDSGTNDQPQHF. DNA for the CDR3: TGTGCCACCAGTGACTCGGGGACAAACGATCAGCCCCAGCATTTT.

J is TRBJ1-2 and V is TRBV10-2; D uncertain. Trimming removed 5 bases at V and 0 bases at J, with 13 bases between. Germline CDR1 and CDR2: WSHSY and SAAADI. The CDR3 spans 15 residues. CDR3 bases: TGCGCCAGCAGTCGCAGGAGTAAAGCTAACTATGGCTACACCTTC. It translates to CASSRRSKANYGYTF.

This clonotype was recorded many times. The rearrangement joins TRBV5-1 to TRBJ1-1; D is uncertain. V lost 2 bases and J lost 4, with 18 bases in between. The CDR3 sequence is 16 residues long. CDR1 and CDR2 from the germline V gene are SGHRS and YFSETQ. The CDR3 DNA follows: TGCGCCAGCAGCTTCTTTAGAATTGAGGGAGGCACTGAAGCTTTCTTT. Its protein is CASSFFRIEGGTEAFF.

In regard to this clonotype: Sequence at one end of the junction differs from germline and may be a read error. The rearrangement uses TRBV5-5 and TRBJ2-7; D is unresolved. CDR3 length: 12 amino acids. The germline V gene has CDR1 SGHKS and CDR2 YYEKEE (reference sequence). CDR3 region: CASSLGTFEQHF. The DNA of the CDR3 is TGTGCCAGCAGCTTGGGGACCTTCGAGCAGCACTTC.

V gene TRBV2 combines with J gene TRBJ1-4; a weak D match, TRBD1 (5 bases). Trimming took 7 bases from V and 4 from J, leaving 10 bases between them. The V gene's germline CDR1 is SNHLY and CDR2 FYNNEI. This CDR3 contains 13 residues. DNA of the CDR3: TGTGCCAGCACGACAGTCCTTAATGAAAAACTGTTTTTT. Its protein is CASTTVLNEKLFF.

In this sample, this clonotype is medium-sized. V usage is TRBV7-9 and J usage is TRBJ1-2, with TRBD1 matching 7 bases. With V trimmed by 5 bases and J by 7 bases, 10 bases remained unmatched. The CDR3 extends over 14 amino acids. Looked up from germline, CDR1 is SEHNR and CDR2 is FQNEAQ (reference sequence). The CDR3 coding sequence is TGTGCCAGCAGCCTGAGAGGGGGCGGTACTGGCTACACCTTC. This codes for CASSLRGGGTGYTF.

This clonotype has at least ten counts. Here the CDR3 reads CSVKNLRDRGTEAFF. CDR3 sequence (DNA): TGCAGCGTTAAAAACCTAAGGGACAGGGGAACTGAAGCTTTCTTT. The chain has TRBV29-1 and TRBJ1-1; TRBD1 agrees at 10 bases. V gave up 5 bases and J gave up 5 bases; unmatched junction bases: 11. The V gene's germline CDR1 is SQVTM and CDR2 ANQGSEA. This CDR3 spans 15 amino acids.

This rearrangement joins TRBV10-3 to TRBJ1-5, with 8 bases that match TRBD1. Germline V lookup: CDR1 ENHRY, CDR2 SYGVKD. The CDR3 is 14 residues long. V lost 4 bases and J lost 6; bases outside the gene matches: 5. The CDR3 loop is CAISATGVGQPQHF. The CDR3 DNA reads TGTGCCATCAGTGCGACAGGGGTGGGTCAGCCCCAGCATTTT.

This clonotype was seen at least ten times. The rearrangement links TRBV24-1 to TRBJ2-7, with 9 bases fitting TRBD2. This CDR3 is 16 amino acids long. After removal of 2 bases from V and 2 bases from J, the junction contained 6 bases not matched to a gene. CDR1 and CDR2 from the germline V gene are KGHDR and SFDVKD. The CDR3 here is CATSDSGLAHTYEQYF. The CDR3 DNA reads TGTGCCACCAGTGATTCAGGACTAGCGCACACCTACGAGCAGTACTTC.

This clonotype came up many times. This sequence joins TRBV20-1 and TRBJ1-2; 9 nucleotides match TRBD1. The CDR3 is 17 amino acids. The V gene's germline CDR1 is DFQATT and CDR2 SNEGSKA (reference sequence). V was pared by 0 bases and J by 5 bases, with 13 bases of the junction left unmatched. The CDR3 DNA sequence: TGCAGTGCTAGAGATCTGATTCGGGACAGGGTTTTTTATGGCTACACCTTC. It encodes CSARDLIRDRVFYGYTF.

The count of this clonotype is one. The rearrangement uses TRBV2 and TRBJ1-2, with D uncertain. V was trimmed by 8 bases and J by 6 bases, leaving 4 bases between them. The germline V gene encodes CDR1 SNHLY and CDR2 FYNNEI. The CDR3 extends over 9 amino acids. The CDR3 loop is CASRNGYTF. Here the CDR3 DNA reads TGTGCCAGCCGAAATGGCTACACCTTC.

The CDR3 protein is CSVEIRANQPQHF. As DNA, the CDR3 is TGCAGCGTTGAAATCAGGGCAAATCAGCCCCAGCATTTT. This chain uses TRBV29-1 with TRBJ1-5; possible D gene TRBD1, 5 bases. Trimming cost V 2 bases and J 4 bases, with 9 bases left between them. The CDR3 spans 13 residues. Per the germline V gene, CDR1 is SQVTM and CDR2 is ANQGSEA.

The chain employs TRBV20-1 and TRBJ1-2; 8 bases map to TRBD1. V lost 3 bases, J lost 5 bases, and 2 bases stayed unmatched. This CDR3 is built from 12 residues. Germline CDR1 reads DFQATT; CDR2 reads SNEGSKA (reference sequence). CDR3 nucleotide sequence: TGCAGTGCTAGGGACAGGGAATATGGCTACACCTTC. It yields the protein CSARDREYGYTF.

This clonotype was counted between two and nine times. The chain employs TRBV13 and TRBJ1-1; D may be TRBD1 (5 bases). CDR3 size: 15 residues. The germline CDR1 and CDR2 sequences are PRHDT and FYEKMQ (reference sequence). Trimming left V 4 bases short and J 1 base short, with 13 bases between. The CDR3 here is CASSSSQGWNTEAFF. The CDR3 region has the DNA TGTGCCAGCAGCTCATCTCAGGGATGGAACACTGAAGCTTTCTTT. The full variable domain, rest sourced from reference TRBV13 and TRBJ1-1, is AAGVIQSPRHLIKEKRETATLKCYPIPRHDTVYWYQQGPGQDPQFLISFYEKMQSDKGSIPDRFSAQQFSDYHSELNMSSLELGDSALYFCASSSSQGWNTEAFFGQGTRLTVV.

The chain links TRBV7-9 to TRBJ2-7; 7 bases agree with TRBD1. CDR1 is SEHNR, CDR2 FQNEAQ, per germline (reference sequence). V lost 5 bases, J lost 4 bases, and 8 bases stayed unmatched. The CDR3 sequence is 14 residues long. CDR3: CASSLRGGGYEQYF. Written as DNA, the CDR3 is TGTGCCAGCAGCCTGAGAGGGGGCGGGTACGAGCAGTACTTC.

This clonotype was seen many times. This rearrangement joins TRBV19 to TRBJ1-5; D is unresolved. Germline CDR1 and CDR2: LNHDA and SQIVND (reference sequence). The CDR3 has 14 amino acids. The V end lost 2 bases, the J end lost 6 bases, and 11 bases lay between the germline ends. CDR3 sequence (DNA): TGTGCCAGTAGTATAACTGTGGCCAGTCAGCCCCAGCATTTT. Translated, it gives CASSITVASQPQHF. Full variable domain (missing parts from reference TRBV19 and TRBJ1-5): DGGITQSPKYLFRKEGQNVTLSCEQNLNHDAMYWYRQDPGQGLRLIYYSQIVNDFQKGDIAEGYSVSREKKESFPLTVTSAQKNPTAFYLCASSITVASQPQHFGDGTRLSIL.

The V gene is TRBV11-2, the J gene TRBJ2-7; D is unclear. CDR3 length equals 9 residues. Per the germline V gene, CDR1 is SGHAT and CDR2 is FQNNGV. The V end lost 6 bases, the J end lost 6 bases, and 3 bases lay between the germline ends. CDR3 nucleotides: TGTGCCAGCAGTGCCGAGCAGTACTTC. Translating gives CASSAEQYF.

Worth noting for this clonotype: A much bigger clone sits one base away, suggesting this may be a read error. The CDR3 nucleotides read TGTGCCAGCGGACTCGAGACCAAGTACTTC. This codes for CASGLETKYF. V gene TRBV7-8 combines with J gene TRBJ2-5, with TRBD2 as a possible D gene (5 bases). The CDR3 runs 10 residues. CDR1 and CDR2 (germline): SGHVS, FQNEAQ.

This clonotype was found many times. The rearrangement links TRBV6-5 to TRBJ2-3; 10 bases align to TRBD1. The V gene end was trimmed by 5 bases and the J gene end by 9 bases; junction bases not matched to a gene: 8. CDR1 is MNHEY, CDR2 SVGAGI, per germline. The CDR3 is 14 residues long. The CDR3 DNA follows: TGTGCCAGCAGTCGTAGACAGGGGGCTTGGACGCAGTATTTT. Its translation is CASSRRQGAWTQYF.